These 14 T cell receptor beta chains share one sample of origin, sequenced in a study of blood T cell repertoires in COVID-19. Here immunoSEQ multiplex PCR was the method, and the copy in TCRdb shows in-frame clones only, minus some. Among over 400,000 clones listed, approximately 83% were seen once. What was sequenced was peripheral blood. The receptor source for this set is a human donor in a cohort sampled during active COVID-19.

This chain joins TRBV6-5 and TRBJ1-2; D gene unclear. V lost 4 bases and J 4 bases, leaving 16 bases between the germline ends. The V gene's germline CDR1 is MNHEY and CDR2 SVGAGI. The length of the CDR3 is 15 residues. The CDR3 sequence is CASSSRGRMTYGYTF. The CDR3 DNA reads as TGTGCCAGCAGTTCCCGAGGGAGAATGACCTATGGCTACACCTTC.

V usage is TRBV24-1 and J usage is TRBJ2-1; D perhaps matches TRBD2 (6 bases). Germline V gene lookup returns CDR1 KGHDR and CDR2 SFDVKD. CDR3 length: 16 residues. Trimming pared 7 bases from V and 0 bases from J, leaving 15 bases between. DNA of the CDR3: TGTGCCACCAGCGGGAGTCAAGGAAACTCCTACAATGAGCAGTTCTTC. It is translated as CATSGSQGNSYNEQFF.

This clone was found many times. This rearrangement joins TRBV14 to TRBJ1-6; D perhaps matches TRBD1 (5 bases). CDR3 size: 14 residues. V was cut by 8 bases and J by 7 bases, with 15 bases left in between. From germline, CDR1 is SGHDN and CDR2 FVKESK. DNA for the CDR3: TGTGCCAGCTCTAAAGGGGTCTCGAATTCACCCCTCCACTTT. Translating gives CASSKGVSNSPLHF.

CDR3 sequence reads: CASSLAHGGGPGNEQFF. CDR3 DNA: TGTGCCAGCAGCTTAGCGCACGGGGGAGGGCCAGGAAATGAGCAGTTCTTC. V is TRBV7-9 and J is TRBJ2-1; TRBD2 matches at 7 bases. Germline V gene data show CDR1 as SEHNR and CDR2 as FQNEAQ (reference sequence). This CDR3 is 17 amino acids long. Trimming took 0 bases from V and 7 from J; bases not matched to a gene: 12.

The rearrangement links TRBV10-3 to TRBJ2-2; 11 nucleotides align to TRBD2. V gave up 0 bases and J gave up 2 bases; unmatched junction bases: 5. The CDR3 has 18 amino acids. Looked up from germline, CDR1 is ENHRY and CDR2 is SYGVKD. The CDR3 bases are TGTGCCATCAGTGAGTCGGTGACTAGCGGGGACAACACCGGGGAGCTGTTTTTT. It yields the protein CAISESVTSGDNTGELFF.

This rearrangement joins TRBV6-2 or TRBV6-3 to TRBJ1-1, with a tentative D call TRBD1 (5 bases). Germline CDR1 MNHEY, CDR2 SVGEGT. V was pared by 0 bases and J by 1 base, with 15 bases between. There are 17 residues in the CDR3. This CDR3 is CASSYSMGQGQNTEAFF. The CDR3, as DNA: TGTGCCAGCAGTTACTCGATGGGTCAGGGCCAGAACACTGAAGCTTTCTTT.

This sequence joins TRBV10-3 and TRBJ2-1, with 10 positions matching TRBD1. The CDR3 totals 14 residues. Trimming removed 10 bases from V and 7 bases from J; junction bases left unmatched: 10. The V gene's germline CDR1 is ENHRY and CDR2 SYGVKD. The CDR3 sequence: CATEGQGTGNEQFF. The CDR3 region has the DNA TGTGCCACCGAGGGACAGGGGACAGGGAATGAGCAGTTCTTC.

This clone occurred a few times. The rearrangement joins TRBV6-5 to TRBJ2-7; 8 nucleotides agree with TRBD1. The length of the CDR3 is 14 residues. Germline CDR1 and CDR2: MNHEY and SVGAGI. V was pared by 6 bases and J by 0 bases, with 4 bases of the junction left unmatched. Written as DNA, the CDR3 is TGTGCCAGCAGACCAACAGGGGGCTCCTACGAGCAGTACTTC. Its protein is CASRPTGGSYEQYF.

The chain links TRBV30 to TRBJ1-4; D ambiguous. The CDR3 is made up of 13 amino acids. V lost 0 bases, J lost 4 bases, and 6 bases lay in between. Germline values: CDR1 GTSNPN, CDR2 SVGIG (reference sequence). The CDR3 DNA reads as TGTGCCTGGAGTGTACAGCTTAATGAAAAACTGTTTTTT. This codes for CAWSVQLNEKLFF.

The chain combines TRBV7-3 with TRBJ1-1, with D unresolved. V was cut by 5 bases and J by 11 bases, with 12 bases left in between. CDR3 size: 11 residues. Germline V gives CDR1 SGHTA, CDR2 FQGTGA. The CDR3 is CASSPSIEAFF. CDR3 DNA: TGTGCCAGCAGCCCGTCCATCGAGGCTTTCTTT.

CDR3 sequence reads: CASSPSTGTGTIQPQHF. CDR3 sequence (DNA): TGTGCCAGTAGCCCTAGCACCGGGACAGGGACCATTCAGCCCCAGCATTTT. This chain links TRBV19 with TRBJ1-5; 9 bases align to TRBD1. The junction had 15 bases not matched to a gene; V was cut back by 6 bases and J by 6 bases. The CDR3 consists of 17 residues. Germline assignment: CDR1 LNHDA and CDR2 SQIVND (reference sequence).

The genes are TRBV7-3 and TRBJ2-5; 7 bases agree with TRBD1. V was clipped by 5 bases and J by 4 bases; unmatched bases: 4. This CDR3 region has 13 residues. The germline CDR1 and CDR2 sequences are SGHTA and FQGTGA. The chain's CDR3 is CASSPRQGETQYF. In DNA, the CDR3 is TGTGCCAGCAGCCCCCGACAGGGAGAGACCCAGTACTTC.

V and J are TRBV7-2 and TRBJ2-3; D is unclear. The CDR3 is 12 amino acids. V was cut by 5 bases and J by 5 bases, with 8 bases left in between. CDR1 is SGHTA, CDR2 FQGNSA, per germline. The CDR3 sequence: CASSLSVDTQYF. In DNA form, the CDR3 reads TGTGCCAGCAGCCTCTCCGTAGATACGCAGTATTTT.

The gene calls are TRBV5-1 and TRBJ2-7; TRBD2 aligns across 7 bases. Germline CDR1 SGHRS, CDR2 YFSETQ. There are 14 residues in the CDR3. V gave up 6 bases and J gave up 0 bases; unmatched junction bases: 6. CDR3: CASTLSGDSYEQYF. The CDR3 DNA follows: TGCGCCAGCACCTTAAGCGGGGACTCCTACGAGCAGTACTTC.